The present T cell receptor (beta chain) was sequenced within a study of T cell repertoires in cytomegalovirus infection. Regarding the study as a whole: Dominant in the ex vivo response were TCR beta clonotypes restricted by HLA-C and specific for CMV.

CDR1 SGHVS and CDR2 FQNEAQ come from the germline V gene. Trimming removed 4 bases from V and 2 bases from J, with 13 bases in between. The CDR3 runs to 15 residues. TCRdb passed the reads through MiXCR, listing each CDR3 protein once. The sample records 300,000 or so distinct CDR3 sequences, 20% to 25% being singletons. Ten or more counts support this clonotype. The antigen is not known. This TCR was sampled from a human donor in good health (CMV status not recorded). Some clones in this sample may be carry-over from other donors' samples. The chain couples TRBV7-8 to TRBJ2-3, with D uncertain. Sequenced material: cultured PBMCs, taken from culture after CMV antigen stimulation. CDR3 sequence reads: CASSSDGTLTDTQYF. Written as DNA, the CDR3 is TGTGCCAGCAGCTCAGACGGAACCCTCACAGATACGCAGTATTTT.